The 13 T cell receptor beta chains below all came from one sample that was sequenced in a study of blood T cell repertoires in COVID-19. TCRdb's copy holds only in-frame clones and misses some; the assay was immunoSEQ multiplex PCR. The sample lists 190,000 or so clones; around four fifths were seen once. Sequenced material: peripheral blood. These receptors originate from a human donor with acute or convalescent COVID-19. The donor label of this sample is uncertain.

The gene calls are TRBV2 and TRBJ2-5; D is perhaps TRBD1 (6 bases). Trimming removed 6 bases from V and 2 bases from J, with 7 bases in between. The CDR3 covers 12 residues. Germline V gene sequence: CDR1 SNHLY, CDR2 FYNNEI. The CDR3 DNA follows: TGTGCCAGCAGCCAGGGGCAAGAGACCCAGTACTTC. Translating gives CASSQGQETQYF.

The chain recombines TRBV5-1 with TRBJ2-3, with 7 bases that match TRBD2. Per the germline V gene, CDR1 is SGHRS and CDR2 is YFSETQ. Trimming took 0 bases from V and 2 from J; bases not matched to a gene: 6. The CDR3 extends over 16 amino acids. Here the CDR3 DNA reads TGCGCCAGCAGCTTGGGTACTAGCGATATCACAGATACGCAGTATTTT. Its protein is CASSLGTSDITDTQYF.

The rearrangement links TRBV14 to TRBJ2-2; 13 nucleotides match TRBD2. The CDR3 covers 17 residues. The V and J ends lost 0 bases and 7 bases, in that order; junction bases with no gene match: 5. CDR1 and CDR2 from the germline V gene are SGHDN and FVKESK. The CDR3: CASSQDIRTSGGGELFF. The CDR3 nucleotides are TGTGCCAGCAGCCAAGATATTCGGACTAGCGGGGGCGGGGAGCTGTTTTTT.

This chain joins TRBV5-1 and TRBJ2-4; TRBD2 agrees at 10 bases. Germline CDR1 is SGHRS and CDR2 is YFSETQ. J was trimmed by 0 bases and V by 1 base; bases with no gene match: 10. The CDR3 has 19 residues. DNA of the CDR3: TGCGCCAGCAGCTTGTCACTAGCGGGACCCCACTTAGCCAAAAACATTCAGTACTTC. This gives the protein CASSLSLAGPHLAKNIQYF.

The chain joins TRBV19 to TRBJ2-3; unclear D gene. Germline values: CDR1 LNHDA, CDR2 SQIVND (reference sequence). Trimming cost V 4 bases and J 6 bases, with 8 bases left between them. This CDR3 has 12 residues. CDR3 region: CASSTPADTQYF. CDR3 nucleotides: TGTGCCAGTAGTACCCCAGCGGATACGCAGTATTTT.

The chain recombines TRBV3-1 (or the pseudogene TRBV3-2) with TRBJ1-2; 7 positions agree with TRBD1. Germline-derived CDR1 and CDR2 are LGHDT and YNNKEL (reference sequence). The junction had 11 bases not matched to a gene; V was cut back by 3 bases and J by 7 bases. The length of the CDR3 is 15 residues. CDR3 nucleotides: TGTGCCAGCAGCCAGGCGGGACAGAGGGGTTCTGGCTACACCTTC. Amino acid sequence: CASSQAGQRGSGYTF.

The V call is TRBV6-6, the J call TRBJ2-3; TRBD2 matches 10 bases. The V segment lost 6 bases and the J segment 2 bases; nucleotides outside the gene matches: 5. The CDR3 spans 15 residues. In germline, CDR1 is MNHNY, CDR2 SVGAGI (reference sequence). CDR3 in DNA: TGTGCCAGCAGATCCGGGACTAGCGACACAGATACGCAGTATTTT. It translates to CASRSGTSDTDTQYF.

The J gene is TRBJ1-1, the V gene TRBV30, with D possibly being TRBD1 (5 bases). The V end was cut by 1 base, the J end by 10 bases, with 13 bases between. This CDR3 region has 12 residues. Germline V gene sequence: CDR1 GTSNPN, CDR2 SVGIG (reference sequence). The CDR3 DNA is TGTGCCTGGAGTGCAACTCCAGGGATAGCTTTCTTT. Its protein product is CAWSATPGIAFF.

The DNA for the CDR3 is TGTGCCTGGAGTGTAAGCGGGAGGCTGGGGGGAGAGCAGTTCTTC. Protein product: CAWSVSGRLGGEQFF. The V call is TRBV30, the J call TRBJ2-1; 9 bases line up with TRBD2. CDR3 length equals 15 residues. With 0 bases clipped from V and 10 bases from J, the junction kept 10 bases outside the gene matches. CDR1 is GTSNPN, CDR2 SVGIG, per germline (reference sequence).

This chain uses TRBV30 with TRBJ1-1; TRBD1 matches 7 bases. The J segment lost 4 bases and the V segment lost 4 bases, leaving 6 bases of the junction unmatched. Germline V gives CDR1 GTSNPN, CDR2 SVGIG (reference sequence). This CDR3 has 13 amino acids. Here the CDR3 reads CAWTKSGGTEAFF. The CDR3 DNA is TGTGCCTGGACCAAGTCAGGGGGCACTGAAGCTTTCTTT.

V gene TRBV11-3 combines with J gene TRBJ2-7; 8 bases map to TRBD2. V trimming: 1 base; J trimming: 9 bases; junction bases outside the gene matches: 5. There are 13 residues in the CDR3. Looked up from germline, CDR1 is SGHNT and CDR2 is YENEEA. The DNA of the CDR3 is TGTGCCAGCAGCTTAGGGAGCGGGAGCTTGCAGTACTTC. As protein: CASSLGSGSLQYF.

The rearrangement links TRBV7-8 to TRBJ1-1, with D possibly matching TRBD1 (5 bases). The germline CDR1 and CDR2 sequences are SGHVS and FQNEAQ. V was shortened by 4 bases and J by 2 bases, with 14 bases between the two germline ends. The CDR3 spans 15 residues. The CDR3 is CASSSRIGVNTEAFF. CDR3 nucleotide sequence: TGTGCCAGCAGCTCCAGGATAGGGGTTAACACTGAAGCTTTCTTT.

V gene TRBV9 combines with J gene TRBJ2-5; D might be TRBD2 (6 bases). The CDR3 is 15 amino acids. V was trimmed by 4 bases and J by 5 bases, leaving 18 bases between them. Germline loops: CDR1 SGDLS, CDR2 YYNGEE. Here the CDR3 reads CASSQRDSIGETQYF. The CDR3 region has the DNA TGTGCCAGCAGCCAACGGGACTCCATCGGGGAGACCCAGTACTTC.